This is a list of T cell receptor beta chains from one sample in a study of T cell responses to AZD1222 COVID-19 vaccine. Libraries were prepared by immunoSEQ multiplex PCR; TCRdb keeps only in-frame clonotypes and omits some of them. This repertoire shows around 200,000 clones, just over 85% found once; its top ten account for roughly 0.49%. The sample was peripheral blood, taken on day 0 of AZD1222 vaccination. The receptors were sampled from an adult in good health. CDR3s include the opening cysteine and the closing phenylalanine or tryptophan. The order of the fields is V gene, J gene, CDR3 protein.

TRBV6-1,TRBJ1-5,CASSEGGRINQPQHF
TRBV9,TRBJ2-5,CASSPRPGGETQYF
TRBV10-3,TRBJ1-2,CARKRGGDTF
TRBV11-2,TRBJ1-5,CASSLDRGSRPQHF
TRBV9,TRBJ2-1,CASSERVGGLALNEQFF
TRBV9,TRBJ1-5,CASSVEGGNQPQHF
TRBV25-1,TRBJ2-1,CASVSAGEQFF
TRBV6-5,TRBJ2-7,CASSYVSQAGEQYF
TRBV7-3,TRBJ2-1,CASSFSGTSGDNEQFF
TRBV11-2,TRBJ2-7,CASSLTGSYYEQYF
TRBV12-3/TRBV12-4,TRBJ1-4,CASSLGRRWELFF
TRBV24-1,TRBJ2-1,CATSAPDGTYNEQFF
TRBV9,TRBJ2-1,CASSVAGLAGAEQFF
TRBV6-6,TRBJ2-7,CASTTDRFYEQYF
TRBV27,TRBJ2-1,CASSGGGYDNEQFF
TRBV7-3,TRBJ1-1,CASSLSRQGEAFF
TRBV2,TRBJ1-5,CASSRTGDSNQPQHF
TRBV19,TRBJ1-5,CASSVYRIYSNQPQHF
TRBV30,TRBJ2-1,CAWKRASSYNEQFF
TRBV24-1,TRBJ2-2,CATSDPGQPNTGELFF
TRBV30,TRBJ2-3,CAWRLAGGDTQYF
TRBV27,TRBJ2-6,CASSLVGGPGANVLTF
TRBV7-3,TRBJ1-4,CASSSPRDRDEKLFF
TRBV7-2,TRBJ1-2,CASSLEGVGYGYTF
TRBV4-3,TRBJ2-1,CASSPGLAGPSYNEQFF
TRBV28,TRBJ2-2,CASSSRGWEELFF
TRBV28,TRBJ1-2,CASSFRLYGYTF